The 18 T cell receptor beta chains in this list originate from one sample, sequenced in a study of blood T cell repertoires in COVID-19. The assay was immunoSEQ multiplex PCR, and TCRdb's table has in-frame clones only and misses some. The data hold about 24,000 clones, with about 91% observed a single time. Input material: peripheral blood. The receptors come from a man between 65 and 85 years old with active COVID-19.

This clone has only a few counts. The genes are TRBV3-1 (or the pseudogene TRBV3-2) and TRBJ1-1, with 7 bases that match TRBD1. V trimming: 6 bases; J trimming: 7 bases; junction bases outside the gene matches: 11. Germline V gene sequence: CDR1 LGHDT, CDR2 YNNKEL (reference sequence). The CDR3 is 14 amino acids. Here the CDR3 reads CASRRTGLRNEAFF. In DNA form, the CDR3 reads TGTGCCAGCAGGCGGACAGGCCTTAGGAATGAAGCTTTCTTT.

This chain links TRBV7-8 with TRBJ2-7, with D hard to call. The CDR3 extends over 12 amino acids. Germline CDR1 SGHVS, CDR2 FQNEAQ. V lost 5 bases to trimming and J lost 0 bases, with 5 bases between them. The CDR3, as DNA: TGTGCCAGCAGCCCTACCTCCTACGAGCAGTACTTC. It codes for CASSPTSYEQYF.

The rearrangement links TRBV7-2 to TRBJ2-3; 7 bases are a match to TRBD2. The germline V gene encodes CDR1 SGHTA and CDR2 FQGNSA. Germline trimming cut 5 bases from V and 0 bases from J; bases unmatched to any gene: 2. The CDR3 covers 14 residues. The CDR3 DNA sequence: TGTGCCAGCAGCGAGCGGGGCAGCACAGATACGCAGTATTTT. It yields the protein CASSERGSTDTQYF.

V usage is TRBV18 and J usage is TRBJ2-1; a weak D match, TRBD1 (6 bases). This CDR3 is 13 amino acids long. Germline-derived CDR1 and CDR2 are KGHSH and LQKENI. Trimming removed 5 bases at V and 4 bases at J, with 9 bases between. CDR3 in amino acids: CASSTGTYNEQFF. The CDR3 DNA is TGTGCCAGCTCAACTGGGACATACAATGAGCAGTTCTTC.

The rearrangement joins TRBV5-4 to TRBJ1-1; weak D call: TRBD1 (5 bases). V was trimmed by 4 bases and J by 1 base, leaving 14 bases between them. Germline CDR1 is SGHNT and CDR2 is YYREEE (reference sequence). CDR3 length: 15 residues. The chain's CDR3 is CASSSAGLANTEAFF. CDR3 in DNA: TGTGCCAGCAGCAGCGCAGGGTTGGCGAACACTGAAGCTTTCTTT.

The chain links TRBV18 to TRBJ2-3; 9 bases are a match to TRBD2. This CDR3 has 16 amino acids. Trimming at V came to 3 bases and at J to 0 bases, leaving 4 bases not matched to a gene. Germline lookup yields CDR1 KGHSH and CDR2 LQKENI. The CDR3 reads CASSPFLAGSTDTQYF. The CDR3 DNA is TGTGCCAGCTCACCCTTTCTAGCGGGGAGCACAGATACGCAGTATTTT.

The V gene is TRBV6-5, the J gene TRBJ2-1, with D perhaps TRBD1 (6 bases). This CDR3 spans 16 amino acids. V was cut by 0 bases and J by 4 bases, with 13 bases left in between. In germline, CDR1 is MNHEY, CDR2 SVGAGI. The CDR3 DNA reads as TGTGCCAGCAGTTACTCGATACAGGGATGGTACAATGAGCAGTTCTTC. It specifies CASSYSIQGWYNEQFF.

This chain links TRBV19 with TRBJ2-4, with D perhaps TRBD2 (6 bases). The CDR3 covers 15 residues. V was shortened by 5 bases and J by 0 bases, with 11 bases between the two germline ends. Looked up from germline, CDR1 is LNHDA and CDR2 is SQIVND (reference sequence). This CDR3 reads CASSSGRGAKNIQYF. CDR3 in DNA: TGTGCCAGTAGTTCGGGGCGGGGAGCCAAAAACATTCAGTACTTC.

V is TRBV6-2 or TRBV6-3 and J is TRBJ2-3, with a weak D call TRBD1 (6 bases). CDR3 size: 15 residues. The V end was cut by 0 bases, the J end by 2 bases, with 9 bases between. Per the germline V gene, CDR1 is MNHEY and CDR2 is SVGEGT. CDR3 region: CASSYSTGLTDTQYF. CDR3 DNA: TGTGCCAGCAGTTACTCGACAGGTCTCACAGATACGCAGTATTTT.

This clone appeared once. This chain links TRBV28 with TRBJ2-1; D perhaps matches TRBD2 (7 bases). In germline, CDR1 is MDHEN, CDR2 SYDVKM. This CDR3 contains 17 residues. The V gene lost 1 base and the J gene lost 1 base, with 14 bases spanning the gap. CDR3 loop: CASSLFVGGGSYNEQFF. In nucleotides, the CDR3 is TGTGCCAGCAGTTTATTCGTGGGAGGGGGGTCCTACAATGAGCAGTTCTTC.

V and J are TRBV3-1 (or the pseudogene TRBV3-2) and TRBJ1-2; D unclear. Germline lookup yields CDR1 LGHDT and CDR2 YNNKEL (reference sequence). The ends were cut back, 2 bases at V and 5 bases at J, with 9 bases in the middle. The CDR3 has 13 amino acids. The CDR3 sequence: CASSQYPGYGYTF. As DNA, the CDR3 is TGTGCCAGCAGCCAATACCCGGGATATGGCTACACCTTC.

The genes are TRBV7-2 and TRBJ2-7; tentatively, D is TRBD1 (7 bases). V was shortened by 6 bases and J by 0 bases, with 12 bases between the two germline ends. This CDR3 has 14 residues. CDR1 is SGHTA, CDR2 FQGNSA, per germline. The chain's CDR3 is CASRRGTASYEQYF. CDR3 bases: TGTGCCAGCAGGCGCGGGACAGCCTCCTACGAGCAGTACTTC.

The chain combines TRBV3-1 (or the pseudogene TRBV3-2) with TRBJ2-1, with D tentatively TRBD2 (5 bases). CDR1 is LGHDT, CDR2 YNNKEL, per germline (reference sequence). This CDR3 is 16 amino acids long. V lost 2 bases and J 7 bases, leaving 18 bases between the germline ends. The CDR3 DNA reads as TGTGCCAGCAGCCAACGTCGGACCCAACGAGGGAATGAGCAGTTCTTC. Protein sequence: CASSQRRTQRGNEQFF.

This clone was detected only once. The chain joins TRBV24-1 to TRBJ1-2; 8 bases match TRBD1. Germline lookup yields CDR1 KGHDR and CDR2 SFDVKD. Unmatched junction bases numbered 9, after V lost 4 bases and J lost 6 bases. The CDR3 has 15 residues. CDR3 DNA sequence: TGTGCCACCAGTGACCCGGGGGGACAGGAAAATGGCTACACCTTC. Translating gives CATSDPGGQENGYTF.

The J gene is TRBJ2-1, the V gene TRBV5-1; maybe TRBD1 (6 bases). Trimming cost V 6 bases and J 5 bases, with 15 bases left between them. The CDR3 runs 14 residues. Per the germline V gene, CDR1 is SGHRS and CDR2 is YFSETQ. CDR3 residues: CASKVQGSNNEQFF. The CDR3 coding sequence is TGCGCCAGCAAGGTCCAGGGGAGTAACAATGAGCAGTTCTTC.

The rearrangement joins TRBV19 to TRBJ1-5, with TRBD1 as a possible D gene (6 bases). V lost 0 bases and J 7 bases, leaving 16 bases between the germline ends. This CDR3 spans 16 amino acids. Germline CDR1 and CDR2: LNHDA and SQIVND (reference sequence). The CDR3 loop reads CASSIDATGSGQPQHF. CDR3 bases: TGTGCCAGTAGTATAGACGCCACAGGGAGCGGACAGCCCCAGCATTTT.

The J gene is TRBJ1-2, the V gene TRBV28; D not certain. Per the germline V gene, CDR1 is MDHEN and CDR2 is SYDVKM. The CDR3 contains 15 residues. V was cut by 5 bases and J by 0 bases, with 13 bases left in between. The CDR3: CASSALSGTNYGYTF. The CDR3 DNA is TGTGCCAGCAGTGCCCTCTCGGGAACTAACTATGGCTACACCTTC.

The chain combines TRBV4-1 with TRBJ1-1, with D perhaps TRBD1 (5 bases). Trimming removed 4 bases at V and 4 bases at J, with 10 bases between. The CDR3 is 13 amino acids. The germline V gene has CDR1 MGHRA and CDR2 YSYEKL. In DNA form, the CDR3 reads TGCGCCAGCAGCCGAGAGCAGGGCACTGAAGCTTTCTTT. Protein sequence: CASSREQGTEAFF.